The rows below give T cell receptor beta chains drawn from one sample of a study of T cells in Graves' hyperthyroidism and ophthalmopathy. TCRdb re-called the multiplex PCR reads with MiXCR, one entry per CDR3 protein. The data show 620,000 or so distinct CDR3 sequences, about 14% seen once. The sequenced sample was blood. These receptors all come from a woman between 50 and 59 years old with Graves' ophthalmopathy. The CDR3 runs from the conserved cysteine through the conserved F or W. A D gene is named only where the DNA matches it firmly. Clone size is stated in some rows and not others, as once, few, many or a class when expanded.

cdr3_aa,cdr3_nt,v_call,cdr3_length,j_call,d_call,clone_size
CASRGDRNTGELFF,TGTGCCAGCAGAGGGGACCGCAACACCGGGGAGCTGTTTTTT,TRBV19,14,TRBJ2-2,NA,few
CASSLASGSTGELFF,TGCGCCAGCAGCTTAGCCTCGGGGAGCACCGGGGAGCTGTTTTTT,TRBV5-1,15,TRBJ2-2,NA,many
CAWRASGDYNEQFF,TGTGCCTGGAGGGCTAGCGGGGATTACAATGAGCAGTTCTTC,TRBV30,14,TRBJ2-1,TRBD2,few
CASSLIYWTNNNEQFF,TGTGCCAGCAGCTTGATCTATTGGACTAACAACAATGAGCAGTTCTTC,TRBV7-9,16,TRBJ2-1,NA,NA
CATSSAGTDTQYF,TGTGCCACCTCTAGCGCGGGGACAGATACGCAGTATTTT,TRBV24-1,13,TRBJ2-3,NA,NA
CASSQRDGYTF,TGTGCCAGCAGTCAACGGGATGGCTACACCTTC,TRBV2,11,TRBJ1-2,NA,many
CASKVMGTVSTDTQYF,TGTGCCAGTAAGGTTATGGGGACAGTGAGCACAGATACGCAGTATTTT,TRBV19,16,TRBJ2-3,TRBD1,NA
CAWRGSGLAGGESAAQYF,TGTGCCTGGAGGGGATCGGGACTAGCGGGAGGGGAGTCTGCGGCCCAGTACTTC,TRBV30,18,TRBJ2-5,TRBD2,many
CASSNTGELFF,TGTGCCAGCAGTAACACCGGGGAGCTGTTTTTT,TRBV6-2/TRBV6-3,11,TRBJ2-2,NA,many
CASSPPTGTMSEAFF,TGTGCCAGCAGCCCCCCGACAGGGACTATGTCTGAAGCTTTCTTT,TRBV12-3/TRBV12-4,15,TRBJ1-1,TRBD1,many
CSATVAGVDNEQFF,TGCAGTGCTACCGTAGCGGGAGTTGACAATGAGCAGTTCTTC,TRBV20-1,14,TRBJ2-1,TRBD2,many
CASNADSSNTEAFF,TGTGCCAGCAACGCCGACAGTAGTAACACTGAAGCTTTCTTT,TRBV2,14,TRBJ1-1,NA,many
CASSMVNEQFF,TGTGCCAGTAGTATGGTCAATGAGCAGTTCTTC,TRBV19,11,TRBJ2-1,NA,NA
CASSGPTQVSYEQYF,TGTGCCAGCAGTGGGCCTACCCAGGTGTCCTACGAGCAGTACTTC,TRBV28,15,TRBJ2-7,NA,many